A single sample is the source of the 19 T cell receptor beta chains below, sequenced in a study of T cells in Graves' hyperthyroidism and ophthalmopathy. What was amplified from RNA transcripts were TCR beta CDR3 regions. HTBI primers drove first-round RT-PCR of the TCR CDR3. In TCRdb, the multiplex PCR reads were re-called with MiXCR into one record per CDR3 protein. The table shows under 750,000 distinct CDR3 sequences, with around 20% occurring only once. Sequencing was performed on blood. The receptors shown here come from a woman between 45 and 65 years old with Graves' hyperthyroidism that later progressed to Graves' ophthalmopathy.

Notes on this clonotype: The conserved closing phenylalanine or tryptophan is absent in this CDR3, likely reflecting a read error. The chain joins TRBV5-1 to TRBJ1-5; TRBD1 aligns across 9 bases. The V gene end was trimmed by 4 bases and the J gene end by 0 bases; junction bases not matched to a gene: 8. Looked up from germline, CDR1 is SGHRS and CDR2 is YFSETQ. The CDR3 loop spans 17 amino acids. CDR3 sequence (DNA): TGCGCCAGCAGCCCGGAGGGACAGGGTTATAGCAATCAGCCCCAGCATTAT. It encodes CASSPEGQGYSNQPQHY.

J is TRBJ2-5 and V is TRBV5-1; maybe TRBD2 (6 bases). Germline V gives CDR1 SGHRS, CDR2 YFSETQ. This CDR3 spans 14 amino acids. The germline V and J ends were trimmed by 1 base and 5 bases, with 12 bases remaining between them. CDR3 nucleotides: TGCGCCAGCAGCTTGAGGCGGGGATGGGAGACCCAGTACTTC. This gives the protein CASSLRRGWETQYF.

The chain carries TRBV11-1 and TRBJ1-1; 8 nucleotides line up with TRBD1. The V segment lost 5 bases and the J segment 8 bases; nucleotides outside the gene matches: 4. Germline CDR1 reads SGHAT; CDR2 reads FQDESV (reference sequence). CDR3 length: 12 amino acids. CDR3 protein: CASSPGGREAFF. The CDR3 nucleotides are TGTGCCAGCAGCCCAGGGGGCCGGGAAGCTTTCTTT. The full variable domain, with the rest looked up from reference TRBV11-1 and TRBJ1-1, is EAEVAQSPRYKITEKSQAVAFWCDPISGHATLYWYRQILGQGPELLVQFQDESVVDDSQLPKDRFSAERLKGVDSTLKIQPAELGDSAMYLCASSPGGREAFFGQGTRLTVV.

At least ten counts were recorded for this clonotype. This chain links TRBV11-2 with TRBJ1-5, with a possible D match to TRBD1 (5 bases). Trimming removed 1 base at V and 4 bases at J, with 17 bases between. Germline assignment: CDR1 SGHAT and CDR2 FQNNGV. The CDR3 has 17 residues. CDR3 DNA: TGTGCCAGCAGCTTAGGCGGGGCGGGACGGATAAATCAGCCCCAGCATTTT. Its protein is CASSLGGAGRINQPQHF.

This clonotype came up a few times. This chain joins TRBV5-1 and TRBJ2-7; 13 bases line up with TRBD2. The germline CDR1 and CDR2 sequences are SGHRS and YFSETQ. This CDR3 has 15 residues. J gave up 2 bases and V 1 base, and 0 bases lay outside the gene matches. CDR3 sequence: CASSLTSGGAYEQYF. The CDR3 DNA follows: TGCGCCAGCAGCTTGACTAGCGGGGGGGCCTACGAGCAGTACTTC.

This clonotype turned up a few times. The V gene is TRBV30, the J gene TRBJ1-6; D not resolved. Germline V gene sequence: CDR1 GTSNPN, CDR2 SVGIG (reference sequence). The CDR3 totals 10 residues. Trimming stripped 5 bases from V and 16 bases from J, with 12 bases between. The DNA for the CDR3 is TGTGCCTGGGGTCAAGTACCTCTCCACTTT. It encodes CAWGQVPLHF.

At least ten counts were recorded for this clonotype. The chain recombines TRBV29-1 with TRBJ1-1; D not resolved. This CDR3 comprises 12 residues. Germline V gene data show CDR1 as SQVTM and CDR2 as ANQGSEA. V dropped 4 bases and J dropped 1 base, with 7 bases sitting between them. CDR3 sequence: CSVVSSNTEAFF. The CDR3 nucleotides read TGCAGCGTTGTTTCCTCGAACACTGAAGCTTTCTTT.

This clonotype was counted ten times or more. V and J are TRBV11-2 and TRBJ2-1; the match to TRBD2 covers 10 bases. The germline V gene encodes CDR1 SGHAT and CDR2 FQNNGV. This CDR3 contains 17 residues. V lost 1 base, J lost 4 bases, and 7 bases stayed unmatched. The CDR3 loop is CASSLAASGGRYNEQFF. For the CDR3, the DNA is TGTGCCAGCAGCTTAGCGGCTAGCGGGGGTCGTTACAATGAGCAGTTCTTC.

The chain uses TRBV12-3 or TRBV12-4 and TRBJ2-3, with 10 bases lining up with TRBD1. The CDR3 extends over 14 amino acids. V lost 5 bases, J lost 8 bases, and 7 bases stayed unmatched. The CDR3 protein is CASSPGQGTGTQYF. CDR3 nucleotide sequence: TGTGCCAGCAGTCCGGGACAGGGGACGGGTACGCAGTATTTT.

This clonotype was picked up many times. The CDR3 here is CASSYSRGGPRYNEQFF. In nucleotides, the CDR3 is TGTGCCAGCAGTTACTCGCGGGGGGGCCCGAGGTACAATGAGCAGTTCTTC. The V gene is TRBV6-2 or TRBV6-3, the J gene TRBJ2-1; 9 nucleotides agree with TRBD2. The germline CDR1 and CDR2 sequences are MNHEY and SVGEGT. The CDR3 spans 17 residues. With V trimmed by 0 bases and J by 4 bases, 7 bases remained unmatched.

Notes on this clonotype: Compared with germline, one end of the junction differs, possibly owing to a read error. The chain links TRBV27 to TRBJ2-2; a weak D match, TRBD2 (5 bases). Germline CDR1 is MNHEY and CDR2 is SMNVEV (reference sequence). This CDR3 region has 19 residues. The CDR3 nucleotides are TGTGCCAGCAGTTTAGTCCCCCCCGCGTGGACTCAAAACACCGGGGAGCCGTTTTTT. Its protein is CASSLVPPAWTQNTGEPFF.

This chain connects TRBV5-5 to TRBJ2-1, with 9 bases matching TRBD2. Germline values: CDR1 SGHKS, CDR2 YYEKEE (reference sequence). J gave up 5 bases and V 1 base, and 4 bases lay outside the gene matches. The CDR3 runs to 15 residues. The DNA of the CDR3 is TGTGCCAGCAGCTTGAGCGGGGGGAGGGACAATGAGCAGTTCTTC. This translates into CASSLSGGRDNEQFF.

This clonotype was observed at least ten times. CDR3 nucleotide sequence: TGTGCCAGCAGCTTAGGTCTCAAACGAGATACGCAGTATTTT. It is translated as CASSLGLKRDTQYF. The chain uses TRBV7-9 and TRBJ2-3; no clear D gene. V lost 1 base and J 5 bases, leaving 10 bases between the germline ends. The germline gives CDR1 SEHNR, CDR2 FQNEAQ (reference sequence). This CDR3 region has 14 residues.

The sample holds many counts of this clonotype. The rearrangement links TRBV5-1 to TRBJ1-2; D gene uncertain. Germline CDR1 SGHRS, CDR2 YFSETQ. The CDR3 runs 13 residues. V gave up 0 bases and J gave up 0 bases, with 3 bases separating them. CDR3 sequence: CASSLEANYGYTF. The DNA for the CDR3 is TGCGCCAGCAGCTTGGAGGCTAACTATGGCTACACCTTC.

This clonotype was counted at least ten times. The rearrangement uses TRBV5-1 and TRBJ2-7; 15 bases fit TRBD2. This CDR3 spans 15 amino acids. The ends lost 2 bases at V and 5 bases at J; junction bases unmatched: 2. Germline V gene lookup returns CDR1 SGHRS and CDR2 YFSETQ. The DNA for the CDR3 is TGCGCCAGCAGCTTAAGGACTAGCGGGGGGGACGAGCAGTACTTC. Translated, it gives CASSLRTSGGDEQYF.

The J gene is TRBJ2-1, the V gene TRBV27; possibly TRBD1 or TRBD2 for D (5 bases each). Looked up from germline, CDR1 is MNHEY and CDR2 is SMNVEV (reference sequence). The CDR3 runs 13 residues. V shed 2 bases and J shed 8 bases, with 10 bases lying between them. CDR3 sequence: CASSLGGLYEQFF. CDR3 coding DNA: TGTGCCAGCAGTTTAGGGGGATTGTATGAGCAGTTCTTC.

The gene calls are TRBV20-1 and TRBJ2-5, with TRBD2 identical over 8 bases. Trimming took 1 base from V and 2 from J; bases not matched to a gene: 3. CDR3 length equals 14 residues. CDR1 and CDR2 from the germline V gene are DFQATT and SNEGSKA (reference sequence). The CDR3 coding sequence is TGCAGTGCTAGAGTCGGCGGGGGGCAAGAGACCCAGTACTTC. It translates to CSARVGGGQETQYF.

The J gene is TRBJ2-7, the V gene TRBV4-1; D call uncertain. The CDR3 is 14 residues long. Per the germline V gene, CDR1 is MGHRA and CDR2 is YSYEKL. Trimming removed 0 bases at V and 5 bases at J, with 11 bases between. The DNA of the CDR3 is TGCGCCAGCAGCCAAGATACCGCGCTACACGAGCAGTACTTC. Translated: CASSQDTALHEQYF.

This clonotype was seen only a few times. This chain connects TRBV10-3 to TRBJ2-7; D might be TRBD1 (5 bases). CDR1 is ENHRY, CDR2 SYGVKD, per germline. The CDR3 totals 16 residues. V was cut by 3 bases and J by 0 bases, with 15 bases left in between. CDR3 DNA: TGTGCCATCAGTGACCTAGACAGAGACAGCTCCTACGAGCAGTACTTC. This encodes CAISDLDRDSSYEQYF.